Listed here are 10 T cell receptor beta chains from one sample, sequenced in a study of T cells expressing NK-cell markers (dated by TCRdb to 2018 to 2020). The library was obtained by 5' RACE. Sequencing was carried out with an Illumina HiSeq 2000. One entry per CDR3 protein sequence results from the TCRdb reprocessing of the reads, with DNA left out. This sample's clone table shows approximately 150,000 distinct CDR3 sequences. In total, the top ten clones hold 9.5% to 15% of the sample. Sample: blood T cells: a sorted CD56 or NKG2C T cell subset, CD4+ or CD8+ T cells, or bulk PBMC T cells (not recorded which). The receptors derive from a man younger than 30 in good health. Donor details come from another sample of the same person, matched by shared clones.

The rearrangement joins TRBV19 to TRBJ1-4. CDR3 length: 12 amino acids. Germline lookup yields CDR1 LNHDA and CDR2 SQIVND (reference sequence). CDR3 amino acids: CASSSDTTVLFF.

The CDR3 is CASSLLADQGNEQFF. The chain uses TRBV7-9 and TRBJ2-1; TCRdb returns TRBD2, unconfirmable since there is no DNA. The length of the CDR3 is 15 residues. Germline-derived CDR1 and CDR2 are SEHNR and FQNEAQ (reference sequence).

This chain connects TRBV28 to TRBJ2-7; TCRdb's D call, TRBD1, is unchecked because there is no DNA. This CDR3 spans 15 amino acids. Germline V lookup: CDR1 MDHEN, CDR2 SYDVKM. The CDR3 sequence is CASSLPGQGIYEQYF.

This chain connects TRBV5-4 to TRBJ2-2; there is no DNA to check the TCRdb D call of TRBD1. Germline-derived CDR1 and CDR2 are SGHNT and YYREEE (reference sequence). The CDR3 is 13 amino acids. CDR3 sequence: CASRERGIGELFF.

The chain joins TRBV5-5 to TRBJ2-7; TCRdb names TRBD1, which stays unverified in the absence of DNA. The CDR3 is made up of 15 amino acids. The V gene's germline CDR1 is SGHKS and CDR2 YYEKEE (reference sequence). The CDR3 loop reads CASSLVPGRTYEQYF.

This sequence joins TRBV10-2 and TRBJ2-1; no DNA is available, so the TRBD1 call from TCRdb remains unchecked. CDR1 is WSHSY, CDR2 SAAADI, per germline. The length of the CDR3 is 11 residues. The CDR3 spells CASKTGVEQFF.

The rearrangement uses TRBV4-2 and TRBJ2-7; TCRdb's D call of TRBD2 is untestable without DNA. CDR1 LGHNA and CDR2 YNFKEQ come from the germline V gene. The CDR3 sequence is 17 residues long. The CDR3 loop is CASSQGPSGSSSYEQYF.

CDR3 sequence reads: CASSSPGLTSSYNSPLHF. The V gene is TRBV5-5, the J gene TRBJ1-6. Germline lookup yields CDR1 SGHKS and CDR2 YYEKEE (reference sequence). The CDR3 is 18 residues long. The variable domain in full, completed from reference TRBV5-5 and TRBJ1-6, reads DAGVTQSPTHLIKTRGQQVTLRCSPISGHKSVSWYQQVLGQGPQFIFQYYEKEERGRGNFPDRFSARQFPNYSSELNVNALLLGDSALYLCASSSPGLTSSYNSPLHFGNGTRLTVT.

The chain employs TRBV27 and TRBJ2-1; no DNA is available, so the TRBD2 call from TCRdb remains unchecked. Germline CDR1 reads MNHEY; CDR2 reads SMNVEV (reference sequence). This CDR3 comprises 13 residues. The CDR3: CASSFILATEQFF.

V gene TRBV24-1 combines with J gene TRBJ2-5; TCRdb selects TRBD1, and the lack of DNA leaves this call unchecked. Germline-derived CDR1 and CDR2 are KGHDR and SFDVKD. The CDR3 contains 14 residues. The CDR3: CATGGQGGEETQYF.